Included here is one TCR beta chain sequence, with context. Antigen unknown. This sample is part of a study of CD8 T cells in ankylosing spondylitis. Study observations and caveats: As reported, disease-linked clones showed significant enrichment in matched ankylosing spondylitis synovial fluid. Apparently characteristic of ankylosing spondylitis blood was a TCR beta motif (roughly eight highly homologous variants). Reactive arthritis synovial fluid and blood were previously reported to contain some motif variants. As for the disease-linked clones, they showed a CD8+ phenotype and occurred at relatively low frequencies in peripheral blood.

The CDR3 totals 13 residues. Germline CDR1 is MRHNA and CDR2 is SNTAGT. V lost 3 bases to trimming and J lost 7 bases, with 12 bases between them. It was by quantitative 5'-RACE with molecular barcodes that TCR beta libraries were made. Via MiXCR, TCRdb re-called the 5' RACE reads, giving one row per CDR3 protein. The table lists about 440,000 distinct CDR3 sequences, roughly a sixth of them singletons. The receptor's source is a male donor with ankylosing spondylitis. The rearrangement links TRBV6-4 to TRBJ1-1; D is uncertain. Sequences were obtained from blood, either unsorted or a sorted T cell fraction (not recorded which). The CDR3 sequence: CASSDAMWGEAFF. DNA for the CDR3: TGTGCCAGCAGTGATGCGATGTGGGGTGAAGCTTTCTTT.